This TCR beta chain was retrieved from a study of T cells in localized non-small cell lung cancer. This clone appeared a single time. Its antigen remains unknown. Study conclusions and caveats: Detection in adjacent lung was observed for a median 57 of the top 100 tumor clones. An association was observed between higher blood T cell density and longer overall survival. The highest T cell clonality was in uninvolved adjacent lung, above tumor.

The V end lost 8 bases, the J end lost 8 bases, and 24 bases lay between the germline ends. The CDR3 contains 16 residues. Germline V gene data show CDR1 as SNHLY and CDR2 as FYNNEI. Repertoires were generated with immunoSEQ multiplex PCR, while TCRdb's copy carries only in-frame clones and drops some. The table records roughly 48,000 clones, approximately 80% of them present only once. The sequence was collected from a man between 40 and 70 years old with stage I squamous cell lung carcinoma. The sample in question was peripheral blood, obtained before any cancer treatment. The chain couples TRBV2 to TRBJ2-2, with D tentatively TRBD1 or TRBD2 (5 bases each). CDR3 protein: CASAKQGTASEGELFF. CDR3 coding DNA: TGTGCCAGCGCAAAACAAGGGACCGCAAGTGAAGGGGAGCTGTTTTTT.